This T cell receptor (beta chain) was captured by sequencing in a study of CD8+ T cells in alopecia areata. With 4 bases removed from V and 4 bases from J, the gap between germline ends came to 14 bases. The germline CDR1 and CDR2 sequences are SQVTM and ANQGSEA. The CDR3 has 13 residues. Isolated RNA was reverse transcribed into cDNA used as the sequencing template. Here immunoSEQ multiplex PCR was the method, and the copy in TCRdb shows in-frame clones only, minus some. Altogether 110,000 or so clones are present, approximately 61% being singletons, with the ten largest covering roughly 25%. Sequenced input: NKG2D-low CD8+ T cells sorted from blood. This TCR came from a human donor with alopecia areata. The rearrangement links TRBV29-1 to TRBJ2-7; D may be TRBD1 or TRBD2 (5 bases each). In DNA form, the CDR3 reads TGCAGCGTTGCAGGGACCTCCGCTTACGAGCAGTACTTC. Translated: CSVAGTSAYEQYF.